These T cell receptor beta chains were read from a single sample in a study of blood T cell repertoires in COVID-19. Assay used: immunoSEQ multiplex PCR; TCRdb lists only in-frame clones, some missing. The profile covers 90,000 to 110,000 clones, with around 86% appearing a single time and around 4.5% taken by the ten largest. The material sequenced was peripheral blood. The receptors shown here come from a middle-aged man with acute or convalescent COVID-19. CDR3s include the opening cysteine and the closing phenylalanine or tryptophan. The D gene is left open where the match is weak.

d_call v_call cdr3_aa
NA TRBV11-2 CASSFGVELFF
TRBD2 TRBV19 CASSILAGTYNEQFF
TRBD1 TRBV9 CASSRDRVEVEQYF
TRBD2 TRBV5-1 CASRESYSGKLYEQYF
NA TRBV11-2 CASSLAPDSYEQYF
TRBD2 TRBV5-1 CASRLTSGNQETQYF
TRBD2 TRBV2 CASSDRGTSDYEQYF
TRBD1 TRBV5-1 CASSLPGQGIGGYTF
NA TRBV7-2 CASSLDRELHEQYF
NA TRBV4-2 CASSQEGHRADLGWEIDEQFF
TRBD2 TRBV7-6 CASSSGGSPNEQFF
NA TRBV29-1 CSVLVFDRQETQYF
TRBD2 TRBV9 CASSVAPSGNNEQFF
TRBD1 TRBV30 CAWTKLQGPRDTQYF
TRBD2 TRBV24-1 CATSDSSGRQAYEQYF
NA TRBV7-9 CASSPMGGQPQHF
TRBD1 TRBV14 CASSQPGTGEETQYF
TRBD1 TRBV5-1 CASRQGTQSLNTEAFF
TRBD1 TRBV15 CATSRGTGGGKKTQYF
NA TRBV7-8 CASSLETENQPQHF
TRBD1 TRBV19 CASSLGQGNTEAFF
NA TRBV5-4 CASSLEAGRYEQYF
NA TRBV12-3/TRBV12-4 CASSLGGTYGYTF
TRBD2 TRBV7-9 CASSLVASGRYNEQFF
NA TRBV27 CASSLLRGHPGRTEAFF
NA TRBV7-9 CASIGGEWGTDTQYF
NA TRBV24-1 CATSDSSGLANYGYTF
NA TRBV6-1 CASSEYSKMNTEAFF
NA TRBV15 CATSRDRNNSPLHF
TRBD1 TRBV7-9 CASSLEGQGGEYF
NA TRBV3-1/TRBV3-2 CASSQTVLSSYEQYF
NA TRBV28 CASSFQDEQYF
TRBD1 TRBV5-1 CASSLSRGLSYEQYF
NA TRBV9 CASSVSPNSGQPQHF
NA TRBV11-2 CASSPRDSPKDGYTF
TRBD2 TRBV9 CASSNYPSGGWETQYF
TRBD1 TRBV27 CASGSRGLYEQYF
TRBD2 TRBV11-3 CASSAARGLAGGAKNIQYF
NA TRBV5-6 CASSLAERLLYNEQFF
TRBD1 TRBV27 CASSSSQTGPNEKLFF
NA TRBV7-2 CASSLSGSSYNEQFF
TRBD1 TRBV12-3/TRBV12-4 CASTFDRGYGYTF
TRBD1 TRBV19 CASSIRGQGITEQYF
TRBD2 TRBV11-2 CASSPLADYTYEQYF